This TCR beta chain was recorded in a study of blood T cell repertoires in COVID-19. Turning to the study itself: The United States, Italy and Spain were the sources of the acute and convalescent COVID-19 samples. PBMCs, B-cell-depleted T cells, or T cells provided the cDNA or gDNA that made up the material.

Trimming at V came to 0 bases and at J to 3 bases, leaving 5 bases not matched to a gene. CDR1 is LGHNA and CDR2 is YNFKEQ in the germline V gene. The CDR3 runs to 16 residues. The authors' processing: The authors estimated nucleated cell counts from reference gene primer amplification. Sequenced by immunoSEQ multiplex PCR; TCRdb stores in-frame clones only, minus some. V, J and clone size are those of that table, while D and trimming were read from the DNA. Of about 220,000 clones listed, around 80% are singletons. The receptor was isolated from a young man with active or convalescent COVID-19. The rearrangement links TRBV4-2 to TRBJ2-3, with TRBD2 matching over 8 bases. Material for sequencing was peripheral blood. The CDR3 protein is CASSQDARGATDTQYF. The CDR3 DNA reads as TGTGCCAGCAGCCAAGACGCGCGGGGGGCTACAGATACGCAGTATTTT.